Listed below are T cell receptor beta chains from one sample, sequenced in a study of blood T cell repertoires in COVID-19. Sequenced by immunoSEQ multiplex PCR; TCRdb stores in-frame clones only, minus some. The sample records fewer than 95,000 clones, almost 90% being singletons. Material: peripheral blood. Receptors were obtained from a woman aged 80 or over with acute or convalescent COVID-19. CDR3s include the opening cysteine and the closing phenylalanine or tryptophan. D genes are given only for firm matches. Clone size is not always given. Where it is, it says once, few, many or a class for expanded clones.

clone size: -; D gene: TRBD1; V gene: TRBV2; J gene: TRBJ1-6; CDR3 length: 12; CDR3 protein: CASSRDSAPLHF; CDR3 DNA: TGTGCCAGCAGTCGGGACAGTGCACCCCTCCACTTT
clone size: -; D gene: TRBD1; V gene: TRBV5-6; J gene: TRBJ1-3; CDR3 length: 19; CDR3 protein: CASSIPRDRGPSSGNTIYF; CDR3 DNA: TGTGCCAGCAGCATACCTCGGGACAGGGGTCCTTCCTCTGGAAACACCATATATTTT
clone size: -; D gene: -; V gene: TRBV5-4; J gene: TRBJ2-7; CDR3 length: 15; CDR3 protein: CASSRAGTLSYEQYF; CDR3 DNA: TGTGCCAGCAGCCGGGCGGGGACGTTATCCTACGAGCAGTACTTC
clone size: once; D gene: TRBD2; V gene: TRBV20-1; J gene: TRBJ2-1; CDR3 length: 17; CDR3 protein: CSARDTSGGASYNEQFF; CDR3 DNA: TGCAGTGCTCGTGATACTAGCGGGGGGGCCTCCTACAATGAGCAGTTCTTC
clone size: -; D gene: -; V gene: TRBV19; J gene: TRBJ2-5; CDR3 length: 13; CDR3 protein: CASIGGPGETQYF; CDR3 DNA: TGTGCCAGTATCGGGGGGCCAGGGGAGACCCAGTACTTC
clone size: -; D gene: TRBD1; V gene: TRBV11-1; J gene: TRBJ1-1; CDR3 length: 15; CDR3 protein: CASSLGQGDGTEAFF; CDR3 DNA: TGTGCCAGCAGCTTGGGCCAGGGGGATGGCACTGAAGCTTTCTTT
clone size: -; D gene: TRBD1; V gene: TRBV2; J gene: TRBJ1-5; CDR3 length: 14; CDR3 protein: CASTGGRSNQPQHF; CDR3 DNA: TGTGCCAGTACAGGGGGCAGGAGCAATCAGCCCCAGCATTTT
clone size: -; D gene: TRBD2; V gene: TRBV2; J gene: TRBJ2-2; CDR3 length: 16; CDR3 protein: CASSRTSGGRTGELFF; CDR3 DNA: TGTGCCAGCAGTCGTACTAGCGGGGGGCGCACCGGGGAGCTGTTTTTT
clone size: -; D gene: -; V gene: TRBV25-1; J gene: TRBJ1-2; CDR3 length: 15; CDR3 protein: CASSGGHGTPYGYTF; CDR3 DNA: TGTGCCAGCAGTGGAGGTCACGGGACACCGTATGGCTACACCTTC
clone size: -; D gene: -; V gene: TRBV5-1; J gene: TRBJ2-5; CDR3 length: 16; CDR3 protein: CASSLEVSGGWETQYF; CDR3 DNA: TGCGCCAGCAGCTTGGAAGTCAGCGGAGGTTGGGAGACCCAGTACTTC
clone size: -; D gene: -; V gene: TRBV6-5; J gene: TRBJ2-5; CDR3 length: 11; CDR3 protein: CASSPMETQYF; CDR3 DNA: TGTGCCAGCAGTCCTATGGAGACCCAGTACTTC
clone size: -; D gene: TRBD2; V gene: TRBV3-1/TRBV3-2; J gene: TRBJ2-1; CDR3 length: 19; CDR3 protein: CASSRSPGLAGGSYNEQFF; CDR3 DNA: TGTGCCAGCAGCCGCTCTCCGGGACTAGCGGGGGGGTCCTACAATGAGCAGTTCTTC
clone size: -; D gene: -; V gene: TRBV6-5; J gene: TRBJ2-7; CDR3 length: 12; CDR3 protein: CASSSTSYEQYF; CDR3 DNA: TGTGCCAGCAGTTCCACTTCCTACGAGCAGTACTTC
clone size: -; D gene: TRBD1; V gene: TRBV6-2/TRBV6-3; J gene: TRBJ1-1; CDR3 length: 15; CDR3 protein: CASSSRDRGIAEAFF; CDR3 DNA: TGTGCCAGCAGTTCTAGAGACAGGGGGATTGCTGAAGCTTTCTTT
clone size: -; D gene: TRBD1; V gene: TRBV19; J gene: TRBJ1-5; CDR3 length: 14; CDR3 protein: CASTTDRGAGAQHF; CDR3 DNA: TGTGCCAGTACCACAGACAGGGGCGCAGGGGCCCAGCATTTT
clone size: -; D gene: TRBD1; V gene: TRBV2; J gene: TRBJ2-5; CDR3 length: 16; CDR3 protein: CASSEAGQGRQETQYF; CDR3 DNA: TGTGCCAGCAGTGAAGCGGGACAGGGCCGGCAAGAGACCCAGTACTTC
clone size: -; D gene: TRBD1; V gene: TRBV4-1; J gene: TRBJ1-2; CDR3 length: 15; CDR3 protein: CASSLGGQGWYGYTF; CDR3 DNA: TGCGCCAGCAGCCTAGGGGGACAGGGATGGTATGGCTACACCTTC
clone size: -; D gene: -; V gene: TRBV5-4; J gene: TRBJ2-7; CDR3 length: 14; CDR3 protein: CASSLSSRGYEQYF; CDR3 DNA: TGTGCCAGCAGCTTGTCTAGCAGGGGCTACGAGCAGTACTTC
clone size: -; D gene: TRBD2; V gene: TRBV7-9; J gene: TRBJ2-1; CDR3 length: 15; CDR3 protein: CASSRLAGDYNEQFF; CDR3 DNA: TGTGCCAGCAGCAGGCTAGCGGGAGACTACAATGAGCAGTTCTTC
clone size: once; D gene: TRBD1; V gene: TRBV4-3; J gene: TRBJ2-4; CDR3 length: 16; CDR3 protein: CASSQGQGALGNIQYF; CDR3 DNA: TGCGCCAGCAGCCAAGGACAGGGGGCCCTGGGAAACATTCAGTACTTC
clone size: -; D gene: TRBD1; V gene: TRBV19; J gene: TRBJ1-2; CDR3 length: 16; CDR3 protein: CASKVGTGTGAYGYTF; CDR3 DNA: TGTGCCAGTAAAGTGGGGACCGGGACAGGGGCCTATGGCTACACCTTC
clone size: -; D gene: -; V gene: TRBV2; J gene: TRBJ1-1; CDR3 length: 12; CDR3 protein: CASNLQGTEAFF; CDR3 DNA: TGTGCCAGCAACCTACAGGGTACTGAAGCTTTCTTT
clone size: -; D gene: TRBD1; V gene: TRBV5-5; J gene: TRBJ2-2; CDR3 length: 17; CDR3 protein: CASSLAPGTGGTGELFF; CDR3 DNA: TGTGCCAGCAGCTTGGCCCCCGGGACAGGGGGCACCGGGGAGCTGTTTTTT
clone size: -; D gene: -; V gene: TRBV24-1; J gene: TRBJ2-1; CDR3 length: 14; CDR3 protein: CATSDDSSYNEQFF; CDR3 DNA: TGTGCCACCAGTGACGATAGCTCCTACAATGAGCAGTTCTTC
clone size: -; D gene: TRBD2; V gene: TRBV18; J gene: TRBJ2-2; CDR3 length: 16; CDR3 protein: CASSHPGLADTGELFF; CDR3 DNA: TGTGCCAGCTCACACCCAGGACTAGCTGACACCGGGGAGCTGTTTTTT
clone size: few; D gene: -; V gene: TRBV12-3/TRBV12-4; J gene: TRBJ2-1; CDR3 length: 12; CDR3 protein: CASRGLRNEQFF; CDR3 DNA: TGTGCCAGCAGGGGGCTGAGGAATGAGCAGTTCTTC
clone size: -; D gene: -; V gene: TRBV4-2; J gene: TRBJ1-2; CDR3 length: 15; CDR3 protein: CASSQASGGSLGYTF; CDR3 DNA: TGTGCCAGCAGCCAAGCCTCGGGCGGGTCGTTGGGCTACACCTTC
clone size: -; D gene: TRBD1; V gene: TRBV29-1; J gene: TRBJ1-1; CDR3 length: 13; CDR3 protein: CGGQGGLFAEAFF; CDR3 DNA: TGCGGGGGACAGGGGGGGTTGTTTGCTGAAGCTTTCTTT
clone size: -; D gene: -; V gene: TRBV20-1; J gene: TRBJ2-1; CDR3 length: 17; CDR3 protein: CSASRGYAESSYNEQFF; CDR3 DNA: TGCAGTGCTAGTAGAGGTTATGCTGAAAGCTCCTACAATGAGCAGTTCTTC
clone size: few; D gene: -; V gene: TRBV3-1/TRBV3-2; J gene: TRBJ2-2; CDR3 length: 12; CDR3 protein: CASSRDTGELFF; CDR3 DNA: TGTGCCAGCAGTCGCGACACCGGGGAGCTGTTTTTT
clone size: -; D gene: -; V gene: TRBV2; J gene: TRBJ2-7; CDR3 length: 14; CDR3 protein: CASKGTRATYEQYF; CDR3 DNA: TGTGCCAGCAAGGGAACCAGGGCGACCTACGAGCAGTACTTC
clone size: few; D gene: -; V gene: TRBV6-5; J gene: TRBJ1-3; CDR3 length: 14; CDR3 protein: CASSRLSSGNTIYF; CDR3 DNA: TGTGCCAGCAGCCGACTGAGCTCTGGAAACACCATATATTTT
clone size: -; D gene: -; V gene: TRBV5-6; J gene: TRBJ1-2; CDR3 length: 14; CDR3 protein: CASSPWTANYGYTF; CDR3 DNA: TGTGCCAGCAGCCCCTGGACAGCTAACTATGGCTACACCTTC
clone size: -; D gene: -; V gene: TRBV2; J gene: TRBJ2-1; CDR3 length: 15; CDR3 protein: CASSEYSGGSNEQFF; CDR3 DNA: TGTGCCAGCAGTGAATATTCTGGGGGCTCCAATGAGCAGTTCTTC
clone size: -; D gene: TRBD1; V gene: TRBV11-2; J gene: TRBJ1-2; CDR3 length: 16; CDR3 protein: CASSLDGSGGSYGYTF; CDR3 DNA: TGTGCCAGCAGCTTAGATGGGTCAGGGGGATCCTATGGCTACACCTTC
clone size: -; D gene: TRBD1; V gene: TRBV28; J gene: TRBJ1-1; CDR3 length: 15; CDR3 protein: CASSPGTVLNTEAFF; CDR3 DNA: TGTGCCAGCAGCCCCGGGACAGTGTTGAACACTGAAGCTTTCTTT
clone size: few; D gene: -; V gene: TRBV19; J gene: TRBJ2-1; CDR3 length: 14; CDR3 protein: CASSRTASYNEQFF; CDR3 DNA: TGTGCCAGTAGCCGGACAGCGTCCTACAATGAGCAGTTCTTC
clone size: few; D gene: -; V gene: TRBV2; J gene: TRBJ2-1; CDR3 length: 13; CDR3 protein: CASRPGLSNEQFF; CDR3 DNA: TGTGCCAGCAGACCGGGACTCTCCAATGAGCAGTTCTTC
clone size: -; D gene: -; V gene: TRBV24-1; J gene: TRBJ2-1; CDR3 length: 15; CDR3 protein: CATSDGAQGGDEQFF; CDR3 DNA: TGTGCCACCAGTGATGGGGCCCAGGGTGGGGATGAGCAGTTCTTC
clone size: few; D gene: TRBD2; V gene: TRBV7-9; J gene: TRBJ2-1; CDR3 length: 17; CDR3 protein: CASSLMGTSGGGNEQFF; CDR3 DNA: TGTGCCAGCAGCTTAATGGGGACTAGCGGGGGCGGGAATGAGCAGTTCTTC
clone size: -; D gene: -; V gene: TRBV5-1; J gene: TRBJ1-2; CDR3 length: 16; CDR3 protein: CASSFSGNQGNYGYTF; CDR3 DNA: TGCGCCAGCAGCTTCTCAGGGAACCAGGGAAACTATGGCTACACCTTC
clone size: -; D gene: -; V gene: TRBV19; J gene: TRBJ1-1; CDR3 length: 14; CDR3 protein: CASTEGGLGTEAFF; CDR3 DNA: TGTGCCAGTACGGAGGGCGGGTTGGGGACTGAAGCTTTCTTT
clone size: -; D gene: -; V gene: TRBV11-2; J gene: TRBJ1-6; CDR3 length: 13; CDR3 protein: CASGAGYDSPLHF; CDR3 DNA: TGTGCCAGCGGCGCAGGGTATGATTCACCCCTCCACTTT
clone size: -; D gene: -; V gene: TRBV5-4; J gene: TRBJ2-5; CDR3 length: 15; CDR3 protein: CASSNGQGGGETQYF; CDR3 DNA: TGTGCCAGCAGCAATGGACAGGGAGGGGGAGAGACCCAGTACTTC
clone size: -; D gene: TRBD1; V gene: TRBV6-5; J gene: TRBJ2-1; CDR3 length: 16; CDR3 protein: CASSYLNRGFNNEQFF; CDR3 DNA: TGTGCCAGCAGTTACTTAAACAGGGGTTTTAACAATGAGCAGTTCTTC
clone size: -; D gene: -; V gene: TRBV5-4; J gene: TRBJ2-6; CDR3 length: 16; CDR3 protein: CASSSPVLSGANVLTF; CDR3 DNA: TGTGCCAGCAGCTCCCCGGTTCTCTCTGGGGCCAACGTCCTGACTTTC
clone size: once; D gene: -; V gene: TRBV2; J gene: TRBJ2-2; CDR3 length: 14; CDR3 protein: CASRRRALSWELFF; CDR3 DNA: TGTGCCAGCAGGAGGAGGGCTTTGAGTTGGGAGCTGTTTTTT
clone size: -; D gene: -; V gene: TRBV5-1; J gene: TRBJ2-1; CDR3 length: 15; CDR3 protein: CASSLAPPQANEQFF; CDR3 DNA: TGCGCCAGCAGCTTGGCCCCACCACAGGCCAATGAGCAGTTCTTC
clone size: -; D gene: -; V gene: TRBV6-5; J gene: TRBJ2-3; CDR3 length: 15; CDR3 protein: CASSLGVTSTDTQYF; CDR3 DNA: TGTGCCAGCAGCTTAGGAGTGACTAGCACAGATACGCAGTATTTT
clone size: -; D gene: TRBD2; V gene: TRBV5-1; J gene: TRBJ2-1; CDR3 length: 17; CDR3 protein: CASSLIRLAGHRNEQFF; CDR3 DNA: TGCGCCAGCAGCTTGATCCGACTAGCCGGTCACCGGAATGAGCAGTTCTTC
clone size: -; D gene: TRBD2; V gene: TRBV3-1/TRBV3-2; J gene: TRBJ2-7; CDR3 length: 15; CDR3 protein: CASSPTSGSQYEQYF; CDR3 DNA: TGTGCCAGCAGCCCGACTAGCGGGAGTCAGTACGAGCAGTACTTC
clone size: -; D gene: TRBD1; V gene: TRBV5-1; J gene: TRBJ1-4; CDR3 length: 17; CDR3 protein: CASSLGRSGQGGEKLFF; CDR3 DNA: TGCGCCAGCAGCTTGGGTCGGTCTGGACAGGGTGGTGAAAAACTGTTTTTT
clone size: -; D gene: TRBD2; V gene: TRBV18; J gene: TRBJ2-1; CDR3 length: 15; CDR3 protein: CASSPGAGGPSEQFF; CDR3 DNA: TGTGCCAGCTCACCAGGGGCGGGAGGGCCCAGTGAGCAGTTCTTC
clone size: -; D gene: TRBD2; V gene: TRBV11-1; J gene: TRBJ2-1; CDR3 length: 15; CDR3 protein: CASSLDSGGADEQFF; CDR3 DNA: TGTGCCAGCAGCTTAGACAGCGGGGGCGCGGATGAGCAGTTCTTC
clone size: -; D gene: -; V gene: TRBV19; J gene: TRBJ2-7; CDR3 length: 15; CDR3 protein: CASSTARGLDYEQYF; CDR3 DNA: TGTGCCAGTAGTACTGCCAGGGGTCTTGACTACGAGCAGTACTTC